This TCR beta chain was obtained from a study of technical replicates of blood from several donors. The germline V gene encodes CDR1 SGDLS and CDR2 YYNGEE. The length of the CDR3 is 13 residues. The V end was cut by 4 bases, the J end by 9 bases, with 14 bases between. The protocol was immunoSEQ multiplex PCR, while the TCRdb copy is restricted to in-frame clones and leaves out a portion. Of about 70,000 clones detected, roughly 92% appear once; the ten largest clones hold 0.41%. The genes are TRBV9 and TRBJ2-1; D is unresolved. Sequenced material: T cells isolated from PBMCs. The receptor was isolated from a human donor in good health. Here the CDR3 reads CASSHLNGLEQFF. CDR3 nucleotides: TGTGCCAGCAGCCACCTTAATGGGCTTGAGCAGTTCTTC.